This TCR beta chain is from a study of blood T cell repertoires in COVID-19. Overall study: Collection of acute and convalescent COVID-19 samples took place in the United States, Italy and Spain.

Assay used: immunoSEQ multiplex PCR; TCRdb lists only in-frame clones, some missing. The sample holds fewer than 250,000 clones, 75% to 85% seen once. Germline V gene data show CDR1 as SGHDN and CDR2 as FVKESK. V lost 2 bases and J 3 bases, leaving 2 bases between the germline ends. This CDR3 region has 11 residues. This clone has a single count. This clonotype was sampled from a man between 60 and 75 years old with acute or convalescent COVID-19. Sequencing input: peripheral blood. The chain uses TRBV14 and TRBJ2-7; D is unclear. The DNA of the CDR3 is TGTGCCAGCAGCCAATACTACGAGCAGTACTTC. Translated: CASSQYYEQYF.